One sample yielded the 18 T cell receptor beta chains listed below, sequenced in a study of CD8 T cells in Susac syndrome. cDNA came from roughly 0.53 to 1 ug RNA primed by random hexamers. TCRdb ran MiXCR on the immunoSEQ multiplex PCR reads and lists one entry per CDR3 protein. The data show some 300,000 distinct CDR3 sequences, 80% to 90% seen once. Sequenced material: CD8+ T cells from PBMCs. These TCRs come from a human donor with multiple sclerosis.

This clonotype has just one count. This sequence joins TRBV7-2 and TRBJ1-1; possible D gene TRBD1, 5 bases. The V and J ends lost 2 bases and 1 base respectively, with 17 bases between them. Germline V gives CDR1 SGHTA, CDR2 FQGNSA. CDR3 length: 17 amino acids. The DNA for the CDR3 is TGTGCCAGCAGCTTAATAATGTGGGGGGTGGGGAACACTGAAGCTTTCTTT. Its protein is CASSLIMWGVGNTEAFF.

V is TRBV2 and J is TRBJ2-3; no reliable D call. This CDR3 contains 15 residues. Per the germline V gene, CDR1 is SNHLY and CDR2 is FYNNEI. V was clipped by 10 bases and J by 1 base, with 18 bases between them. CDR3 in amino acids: CAIQIWAGRTDTQYF. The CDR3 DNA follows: TGTGCCATCCAAATTTGGGCCGGCCGCACAGATACGCAGTATTTT.

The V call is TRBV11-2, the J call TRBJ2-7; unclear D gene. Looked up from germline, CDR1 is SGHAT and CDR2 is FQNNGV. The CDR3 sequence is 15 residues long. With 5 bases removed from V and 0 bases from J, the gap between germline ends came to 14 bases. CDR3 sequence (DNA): TGTGCCAGCAGCCTCGAACGACCGGTCTCCTACGAGCAGTACTTC. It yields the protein CASSLERPVSYEQYF.

The chain's CDR3 is CASSYRHSVNTEAFF. CDR3 coding DNA: TGTGCCAGCAGCTATAGACACAGTGTGAACACTGAAGCTTTCTTT. J is TRBJ1-1 and V is TRBV28, with no clear D. V was shortened by 6 bases and J by 0 bases, with 14 bases between the two germline ends. The CDR3 has 15 residues. Germline V lookup: CDR1 MDHEN, CDR2 SYDVKM.

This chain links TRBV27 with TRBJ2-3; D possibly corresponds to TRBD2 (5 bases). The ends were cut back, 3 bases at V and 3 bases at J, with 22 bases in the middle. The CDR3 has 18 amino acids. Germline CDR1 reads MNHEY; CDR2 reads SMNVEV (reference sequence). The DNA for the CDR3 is TGTGCCAGCAGTTTTCTCCGCCCTACACTAGTTCGGACAGATACGCAGTATTTT. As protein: CASSFLRPTLVRTDTQYF.

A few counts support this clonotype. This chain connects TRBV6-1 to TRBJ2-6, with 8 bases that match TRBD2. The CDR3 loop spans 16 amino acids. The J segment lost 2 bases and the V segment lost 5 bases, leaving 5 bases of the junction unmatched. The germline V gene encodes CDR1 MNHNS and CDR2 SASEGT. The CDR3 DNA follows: TGTGCCAGCAGTCGACGGGGGGGTGCTGGGGCCAACGTCCTGACTTTC. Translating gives CASSRRGGAGANVLTF.

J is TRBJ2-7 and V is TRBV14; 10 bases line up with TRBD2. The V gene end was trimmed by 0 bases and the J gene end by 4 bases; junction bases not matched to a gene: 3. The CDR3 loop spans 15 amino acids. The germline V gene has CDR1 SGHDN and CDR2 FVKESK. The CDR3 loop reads CASSQEMTSGYEQYF. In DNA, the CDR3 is TGTGCCAGCAGCCAAGAAATGACTAGCGGGTACGAGCAGTACTTC.

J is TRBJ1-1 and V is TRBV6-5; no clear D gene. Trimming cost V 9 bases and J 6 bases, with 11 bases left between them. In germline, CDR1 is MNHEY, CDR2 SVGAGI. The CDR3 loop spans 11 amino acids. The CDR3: CASLVGPEAFF. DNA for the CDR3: TGTGCCAGTCTTGTTGGGCCTGAAGCTTTCTTT.

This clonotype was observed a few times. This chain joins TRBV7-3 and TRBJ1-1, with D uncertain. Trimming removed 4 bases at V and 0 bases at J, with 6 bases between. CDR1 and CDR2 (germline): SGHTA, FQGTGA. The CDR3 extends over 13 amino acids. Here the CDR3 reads CASSSFMNTEAFF. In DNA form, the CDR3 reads TGTGCCAGCAGCTCTTTTATGAACACTGAAGCTTTCTTT.

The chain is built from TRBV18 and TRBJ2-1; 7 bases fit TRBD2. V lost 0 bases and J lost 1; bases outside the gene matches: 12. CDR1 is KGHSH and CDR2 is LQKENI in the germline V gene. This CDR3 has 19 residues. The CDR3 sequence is CASSPPPRLAEDSYNEQFF. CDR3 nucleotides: TGTGCCAGCTCACCACCCCCCAGACTAGCTGAGGATTCCTACAATGAGCAGTTCTTC.

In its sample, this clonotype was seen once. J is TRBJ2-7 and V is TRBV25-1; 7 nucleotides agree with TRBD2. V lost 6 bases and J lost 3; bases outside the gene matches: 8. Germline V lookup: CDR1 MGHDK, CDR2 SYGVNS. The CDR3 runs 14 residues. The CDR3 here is CASRAPWEGYEQYF. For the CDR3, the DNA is TGTGCCAGCAGGGCCCCCTGGGAGGGCTACGAGCAGTACTTC.

The CDR3 spells CASNGGAYEQYF. Here the CDR3 DNA reads TGTGCCAGCAACGGGGGCGCCTACGAGCAGTACTTC. The chain joins TRBV10-3 to TRBJ2-7; TRBD1 or TRBD2 may be the D gene (6 bases each). V gave up 10 bases and J gave up 2 bases, with 12 bases separating them. CDR1 and CDR2 from the germline V gene are ENHRY and SYGVKD. The CDR3 runs to 12 residues.

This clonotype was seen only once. In DNA form, the CDR3 reads TGCAGTGCTAGAGATTTAGGGACTAGCGGATCCTCTAGGGGGACCCAGTACTTC. This encodes CSARDLGTSGSSRGTQYF. V is TRBV20-1 and J is TRBJ2-5; 11 nucleotides align to TRBD2. The CDR3 sequence is 18 residues long. From germline, CDR1 is DFQATT and CDR2 SNEGSKA (reference sequence). V lost 0 bases and J lost 7; bases outside the gene matches: 16.

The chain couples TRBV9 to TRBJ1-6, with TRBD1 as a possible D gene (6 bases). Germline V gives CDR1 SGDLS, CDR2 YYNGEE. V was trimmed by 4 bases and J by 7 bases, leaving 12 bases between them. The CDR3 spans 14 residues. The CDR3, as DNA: TGTGCCAGCAGCCCAGGAGGGGGAAATTCACCCCTCCACTTT. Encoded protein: CASSPGGGNSPLHF.

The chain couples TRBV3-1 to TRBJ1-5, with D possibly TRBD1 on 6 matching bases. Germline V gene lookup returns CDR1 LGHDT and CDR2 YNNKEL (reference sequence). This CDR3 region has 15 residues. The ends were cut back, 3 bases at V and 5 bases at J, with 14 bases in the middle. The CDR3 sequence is CASSQENEGDQPQHF. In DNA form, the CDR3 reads TGTGCCAGCAGCCAGGAGAACGAGGGGGATCAGCCCCAGCATTTT.

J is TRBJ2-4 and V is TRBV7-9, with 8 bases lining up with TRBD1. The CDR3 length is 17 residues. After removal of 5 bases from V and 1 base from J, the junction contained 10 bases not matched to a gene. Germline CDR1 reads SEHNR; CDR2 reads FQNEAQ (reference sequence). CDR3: CASSQWSRGPAKNIQYF. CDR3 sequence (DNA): TGTGCCAGCAGCCAGTGGAGCAGGGGGCCGGCCAAAAACATTCAGTACTTC.

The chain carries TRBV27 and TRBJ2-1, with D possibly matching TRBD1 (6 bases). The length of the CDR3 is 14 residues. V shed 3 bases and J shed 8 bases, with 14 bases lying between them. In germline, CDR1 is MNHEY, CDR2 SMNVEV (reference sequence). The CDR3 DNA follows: TGTGCCAGCAGTTTTCTCACAGGGTTGGATGAGCAGTTCTTC. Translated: CASSFLTGLDEQFF.

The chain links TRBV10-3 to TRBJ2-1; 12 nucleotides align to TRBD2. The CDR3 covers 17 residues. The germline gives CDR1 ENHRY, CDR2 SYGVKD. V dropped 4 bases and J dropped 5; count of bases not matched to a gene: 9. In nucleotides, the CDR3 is TGTGCCATCAGTGGCTATCCGGGACTAGCGGGCAACAATGAGCAGTTCTTC. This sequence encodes CAISGYPGLAGNNEQFF.